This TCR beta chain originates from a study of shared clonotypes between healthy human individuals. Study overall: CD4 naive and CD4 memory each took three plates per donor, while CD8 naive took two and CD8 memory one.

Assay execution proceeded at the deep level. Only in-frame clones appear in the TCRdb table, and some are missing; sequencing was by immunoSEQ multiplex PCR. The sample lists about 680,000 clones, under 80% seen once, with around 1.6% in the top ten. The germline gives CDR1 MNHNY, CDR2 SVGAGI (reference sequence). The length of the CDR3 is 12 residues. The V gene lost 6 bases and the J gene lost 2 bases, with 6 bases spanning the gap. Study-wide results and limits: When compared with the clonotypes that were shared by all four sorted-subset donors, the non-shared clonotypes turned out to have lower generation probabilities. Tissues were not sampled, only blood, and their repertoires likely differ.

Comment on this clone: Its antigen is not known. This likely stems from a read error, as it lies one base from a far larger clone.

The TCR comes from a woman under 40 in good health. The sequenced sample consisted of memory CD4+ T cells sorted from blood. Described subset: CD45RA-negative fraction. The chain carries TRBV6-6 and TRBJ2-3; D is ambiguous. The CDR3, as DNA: TGTGCCAGCAGCCCCAACACAGATACGCAGTATTTT. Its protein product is CASSPNTDTQYF.